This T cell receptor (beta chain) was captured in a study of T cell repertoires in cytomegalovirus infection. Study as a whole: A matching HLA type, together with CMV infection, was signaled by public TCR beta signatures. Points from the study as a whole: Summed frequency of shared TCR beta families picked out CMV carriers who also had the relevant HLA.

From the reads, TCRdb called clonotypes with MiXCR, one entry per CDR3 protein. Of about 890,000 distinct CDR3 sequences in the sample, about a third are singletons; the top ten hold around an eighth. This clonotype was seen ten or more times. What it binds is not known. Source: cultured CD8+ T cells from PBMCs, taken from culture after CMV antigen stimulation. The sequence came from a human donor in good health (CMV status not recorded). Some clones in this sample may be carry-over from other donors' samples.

The DNA for the CDR3 is TGTGCCAGCAGTTTAAATGTCGGGGGGGAGCAGTTCTTC. Protein sequence: CASSLNVGGEQFF. This rearrangement joins TRBV12-3 or TRBV12-4 to TRBJ2-1; the match to TRBD2 covers 7 bases. V lost 2 bases to trimming and J lost 10 bases; unmatched junction nucleotides: 5. This CDR3 comprises 13 residues.